This T cell receptor (beta chain) was captured in a study of T cell changes during pregnancy in multiple sclerosis. V was shortened by 6 bases and J by 0 bases, with 14 bases between the two germline ends. Germline V lookup: CDR1 MNHEY, CDR2 SMNVEV (reference sequence). The length of the CDR3 is 15 residues. TCRdb keeps only in-frame clones here, not all; method: immunoSEQ multiplex PCR. This sample has about 59,000 clones, with around nine tenths found just once. The sequenced sample consisted of peripheral blood from another person, used as feeder cells. The J gene is TRBJ1-1, the V gene TRBV27, with no clear D. This receptor was taken from a human donor whose cells served as feeder cells for cultures in a pregnancy study. CDR3 sequence (DNA): TGTGCCAGCAGCCCCGCCAATACTATGAACACTGAAGCTTTCTTT. This gives the protein CASSPANTMNTEAFF.